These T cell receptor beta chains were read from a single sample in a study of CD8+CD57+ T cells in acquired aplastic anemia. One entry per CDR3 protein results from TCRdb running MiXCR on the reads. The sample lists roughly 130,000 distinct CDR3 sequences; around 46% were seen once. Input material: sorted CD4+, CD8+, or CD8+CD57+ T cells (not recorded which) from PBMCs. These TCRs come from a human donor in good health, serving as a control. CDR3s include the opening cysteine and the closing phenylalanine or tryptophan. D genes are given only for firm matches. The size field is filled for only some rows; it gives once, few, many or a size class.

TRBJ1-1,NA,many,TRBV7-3,CASSLHQGTVTEAFF,TGTGCCAGCAGCTTACACCAGGGTACCGTAACTGAAGCTTTCTTT
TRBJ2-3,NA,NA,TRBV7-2,CASSGGPRDTQYF,TGTGCCAGCAGCGGGGGCCCTCGGGATACGCAGTATTTT
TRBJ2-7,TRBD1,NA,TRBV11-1,CAGGLARTGGFYEQYF,TGTGCCGGCGGCTTAGCCAGGACAGGGGGTTTTTACGAGCAGTACTTC
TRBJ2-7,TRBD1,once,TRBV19,CASTKPGTGAYEQYF,TGTGCCAGTACCAAACCCGGGACAGGGGCGTACGAGCAGTACTTC
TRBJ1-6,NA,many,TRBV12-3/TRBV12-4,CASSLGQGDSPLHF,TGTGCCAGCAGTTTGGGACAAGGAGACTCACCCCTCCACTTT
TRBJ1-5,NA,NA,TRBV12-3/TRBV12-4,CASKGDMTVLQPQHF,TGTGCCAGCAAGGGGGACATGACAGTACTTCAGCCCCAGCATTTT
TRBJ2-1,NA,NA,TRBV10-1,CASSELSEGEQFF,TGCGCCAGCAGTGAGTTGTCGGAGGGGGAGCAGTTCTTC
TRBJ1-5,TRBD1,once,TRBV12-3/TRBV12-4,CASSLRQGPAPQHF,TGTGCCAGCAGTTTAAGACAGGGCCCCGCGCCCCAGCATTTT
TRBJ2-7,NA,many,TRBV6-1,CASSLQWGSEAYEQYF,TGTGCCAGCAGTCTCCAATGGGGGAGCGAGGCCTACGAGCAGTACTTC
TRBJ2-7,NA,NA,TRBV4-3,CASSREGSYEQYF,TGCGCCAGCAGCCGAGAAGGATCCTACGAGCAGTACTTC
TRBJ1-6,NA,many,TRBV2,CASGLGGSYNSPLHF,TGTGCCAGCGGACTGGGCGGTTCCTATAATTCACCCCTCCACTTT
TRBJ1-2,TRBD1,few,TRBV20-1,CSARRGQGIDYGYTF,TGCAGTGCTAGAAGGGGGCAGGGGATAGACTATGGCTACACCTTC
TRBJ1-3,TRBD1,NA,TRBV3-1,CASSQDGQASGNTIYF,TGTGCCAGCAGCCAAGATGGACAGGCCTCTGGAAACACCATATATTTT
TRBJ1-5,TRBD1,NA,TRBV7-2,CASSSWTGGNQPQHF,TGTGCCAGCAGCTCGTGGACAGGGGGCAATCAGCCCCAGCATTTT
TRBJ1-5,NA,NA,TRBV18,CASSPGGEGQPQHF,TGTGCCAGCTCACCAGGGGGCGAGGGGCAGCCCCAGCATTTT
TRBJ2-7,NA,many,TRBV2,CASSQSEITYEQYF,TGTGCCAGCAGTCAGTCAGAAATCACCTACGAGCAGTACTTC
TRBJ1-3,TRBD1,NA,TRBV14,CASSQTGQLNTIYF,TGTGCCAGCAGCCAGACGGGACAGCTAAACACCATATATTTT
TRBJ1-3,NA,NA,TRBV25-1,CASSEHWADSGNTIYF,TGTGCCAGCAGTGAACATTGGGCAGACTCTGGAAACACCATATATTTT
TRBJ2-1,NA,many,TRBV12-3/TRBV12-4,CASSLASFDNEQFF,TGTGCCAGCAGTTTAGCTAGCTTTGACAATGAGCAGTTCTTC
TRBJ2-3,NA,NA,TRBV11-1,CASSLAGGVADTQYF,TGTGCCAGCAGCTTAGCGGGAGGCGTCGCAGATACGCAGTATTTT
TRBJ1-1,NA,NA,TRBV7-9,CASTTTLYTEAFF,TGTGCCAGCACCACCACACTATACACTGAAGCTTTCTTT
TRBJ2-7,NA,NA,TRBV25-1,CASSGGRWGSRQYF,TGTGCCAGCAGTGGAGGGAGGTGGGGGAGTCGGCAGTACTTC
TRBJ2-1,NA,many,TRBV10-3,CASAGQKGSSYNEQFF,TGTGCCAGCGCTGGACAGAAGGGAAGCTCCTACAATGAGCAGTTCTTC
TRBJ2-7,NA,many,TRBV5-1,CASSLDSFLSSSYEQYF,TGCGCCAGCAGCTTGGACAGTTTCCTTTCTAGCTCCTACGAGCAGTACTTC
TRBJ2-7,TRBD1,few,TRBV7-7,CASSPDRVNEQYF,TGTGCCAGCAGCCCAGACAGGGTCAACGAGCAGTACTTC
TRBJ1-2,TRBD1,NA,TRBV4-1,CASSTRDRGGYTF,TGCGCCAGCAGCACGCGGGACAGGGGGGGCTACACCTTC
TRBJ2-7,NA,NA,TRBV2,CASKTPGPTYEQYF,TGTGCCAGCAAGACCCCCGGCCCTACCTACGAGCAGTACTTC
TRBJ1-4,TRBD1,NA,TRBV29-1,CSAGTATNEKLFF,TGCAGCGCTGGGACAGCAACTAATGAAAAACTGTTTTTT
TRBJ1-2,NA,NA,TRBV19,CASSRPRQGRGYTF,TGTGCCAGTAGTCGCCCCCGGCAGGGAAGAGGCTACACCTTC
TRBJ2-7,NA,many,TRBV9,CASSVSGYEQYF,TGTGCCAGCAGCGTCAGCGGCTACGAGCAGTACTTC
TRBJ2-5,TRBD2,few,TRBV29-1,CSVDLRGEKETQYF,TGCAGCGTTGATTTGCGGGGGGAAAAAGAGACCCAGTACTTC
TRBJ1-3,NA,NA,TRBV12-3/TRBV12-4,CASSLEGNTIYF,TGTGCCAGCAGTTTGGAGGGAAACACCATATATTTT
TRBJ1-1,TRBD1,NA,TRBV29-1,CSAGQGVNTEAFF,TGCAGCGCCGGACAGGGGGTGAACACTGAAGCTTTCTTT